The subject of this entry is one T cell receptor (beta chain). Its specificity is not known. Treatment meaning: over 15 received Ad26.COV2.S at low or high dose, single or two shots; several received placebo; per-sample allocation not given. Specimen acquisition occurred on day 63 following the initial vaccine or placebo injection. Generated by immunoSEQ multiplex PCR, the TCRdb table keeps only in-frame clones and is missing some. The profile shows fewer than 500,000 clones, over 75% of them singletons. This CDR3 comprises 15 residues. This sample was taken from a study of Ad26.COV2.S vaccination and SARS-CoV-2 variants. The study's findings and limits: Across vaccine and placebo recipients, the breadth of non-spike TCRs was similar.

The sequence was obtained from a person between 18 and 60 years old who received the Ad26.COV2.S COVID-19 vaccine or a placebo. Sequencing was performed on peripheral blood, taken in a trial of Ad26.COV2.S vaccine versus placebo. V gene TRBV21-1 combines with J gene TRBJ2-7; the DNA was not compared with TRBD1, the D call given in the table. TRBV21-1 represents a pseudogene. As DNA, the CDR3 is TGTGCCGTCCCCTCAAAAAGGTGCCAGGGCTACGAGCAGTACTTC. Residues: CAVPSKRCQGYEQYF.